The present T cell receptor (beta chain) was sequenced within a study of blood T cell repertoires in COVID-19. Study as a whole: Acute-phase and convalescent COVID-19 samples originated in the United States, Italy and Spain. The cDNA or gDNA used as material had been derived from T cells, B-cell-depleted T cells, or PBMCs.

Trimming stripped 5 bases from V and 6 bases from J, with 9 bases between. The germline V gene has CDR1 SGHAT and CDR2 FQNNGV. This CDR3 is built from 12 residues. Original handling: Reference gene primer amplification gave nucleated cell count estimates. Method: immunoSEQ multiplex PCR; TCRdb's copy keeps in-frame clones and lacks some. V, J and clone size derive from that table, while D and trimming were established from the DNA sequence. The sample lists some 35,000 clones, 70% to 90% occurring once. This clone was found once. The sequencing sample was made of peripheral blood. This chain links TRBV11-2 with TRBJ2-3, with a weak D call TRBD1 (5 bases). The TCR comes from a man aged 70 or older with active COVID-19. CDR3 sequence: CASSPGSDTQYF. Here the CDR3 DNA reads TGTGCCAGCAGCCCAGGGTCCGATACGCAGTATTTT.